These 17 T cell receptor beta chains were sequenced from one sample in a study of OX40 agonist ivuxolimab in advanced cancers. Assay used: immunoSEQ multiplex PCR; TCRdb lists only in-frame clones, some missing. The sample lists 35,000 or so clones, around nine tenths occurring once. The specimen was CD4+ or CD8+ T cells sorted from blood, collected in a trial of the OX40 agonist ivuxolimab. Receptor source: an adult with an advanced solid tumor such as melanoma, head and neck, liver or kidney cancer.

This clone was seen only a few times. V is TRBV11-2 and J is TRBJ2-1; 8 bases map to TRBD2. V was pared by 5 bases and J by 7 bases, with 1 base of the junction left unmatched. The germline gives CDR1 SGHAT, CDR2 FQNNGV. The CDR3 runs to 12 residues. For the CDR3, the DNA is TGTGCCAGCAGCCCTAGCGGGAATGAGCAGTTCTTC. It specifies CASSPSGNEQFF.

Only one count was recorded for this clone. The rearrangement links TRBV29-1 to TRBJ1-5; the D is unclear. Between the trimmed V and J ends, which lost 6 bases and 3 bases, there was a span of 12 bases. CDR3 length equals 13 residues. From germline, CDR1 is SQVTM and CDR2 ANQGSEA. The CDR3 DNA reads TGCAGCGTCTTGACCTCCCCCAATCAGCCCCAGCATTTT. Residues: CSVLTSPNQPQHF.

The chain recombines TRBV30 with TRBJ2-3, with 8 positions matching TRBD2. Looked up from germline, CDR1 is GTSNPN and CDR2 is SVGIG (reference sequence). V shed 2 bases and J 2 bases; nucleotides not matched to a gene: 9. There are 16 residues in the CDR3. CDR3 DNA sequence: TGTGCCTGGAGTCCAAAACTAGCGGCAATCACAGATACGCAGTATTTT. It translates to CAWSPKLAAITDTQYF.

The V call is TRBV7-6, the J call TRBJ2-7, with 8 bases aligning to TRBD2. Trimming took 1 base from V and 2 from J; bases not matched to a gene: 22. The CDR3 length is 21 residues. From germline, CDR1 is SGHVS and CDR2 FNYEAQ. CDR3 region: CASSLGGAGQSRLAGPYEQYF. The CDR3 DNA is TGTGCCAGCAGCTTAGGTGGGGCTGGACAATCTCGGCTAGCGGGTCCCTACGAGCAGTACTTC.

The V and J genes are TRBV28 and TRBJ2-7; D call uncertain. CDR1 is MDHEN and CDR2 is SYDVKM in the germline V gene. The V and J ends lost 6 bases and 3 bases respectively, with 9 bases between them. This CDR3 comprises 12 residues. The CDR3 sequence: CASRGNSYEQYF. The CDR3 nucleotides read TGTGCCAGCAGGGGTAACAGCTACGAGCAGTACTTC.

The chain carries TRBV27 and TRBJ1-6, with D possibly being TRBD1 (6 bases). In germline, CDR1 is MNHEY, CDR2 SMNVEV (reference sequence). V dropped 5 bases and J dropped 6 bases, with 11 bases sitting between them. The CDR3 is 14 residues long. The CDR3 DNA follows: TGTGCCAGCAGTGAACAGGGCTCTAATTCACCCCTCCACTTT. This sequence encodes CASSEQGSNSPLHF.

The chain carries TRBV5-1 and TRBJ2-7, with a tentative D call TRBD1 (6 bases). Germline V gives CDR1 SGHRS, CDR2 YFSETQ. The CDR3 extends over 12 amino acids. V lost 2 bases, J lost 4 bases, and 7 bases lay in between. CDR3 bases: TGCGCCAGCAGCTTACAGGGTTACGAGCAGTACTTC. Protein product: CASSLQGYEQYF.

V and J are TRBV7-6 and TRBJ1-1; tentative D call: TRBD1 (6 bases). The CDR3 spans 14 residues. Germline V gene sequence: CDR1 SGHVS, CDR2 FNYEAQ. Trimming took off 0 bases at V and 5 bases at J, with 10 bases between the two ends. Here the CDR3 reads CASSLASRGTEAFF. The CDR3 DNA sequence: TGTGCCAGCAGCTTAGCGAGCAGGGGTACTGAAGCTTTCTTT.

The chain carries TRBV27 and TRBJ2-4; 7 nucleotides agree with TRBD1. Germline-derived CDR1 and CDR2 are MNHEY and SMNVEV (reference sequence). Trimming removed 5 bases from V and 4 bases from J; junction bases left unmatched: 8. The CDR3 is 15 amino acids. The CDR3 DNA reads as TGTGCCAGCAGTGGACGGACAGGATCGAAAAACATTCAGTACTTC. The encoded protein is CASSGRTGSKNIQYF.

The CDR3 sequence: CASSPGQAGANVLTF. The CDR3, as DNA: TGCGCCAGCAGCCCCGGCCAGGCTGGGGCCAACGTCCTGACTTTC. The chain combines TRBV23-1 with TRBJ2-6; D gene uncertain. TRBV23-1 counts as an open reading frame of uncertain function. This CDR3 contains 15 residues. V gave up 6 bases and J gave up 2 bases, with 11 bases separating them.

CDR3 in amino acids: CASSAGLAGLTGSYNEQFF. The CDR3 DNA reads TGTGCCAGCAGCGCGGGACTAGCGGGGTTGACTGGCTCCTACAATGAGCAGTTCTTC. The V and J genes are TRBV5-4 and TRBJ2-1; 13 bases match TRBD2. This CDR3 is built from 19 residues. V gave up 4 bases and J gave up 0 bases; unmatched junction bases: 10. CDR1 is SGHNT and CDR2 is YYREEE in the germline V gene (reference sequence).

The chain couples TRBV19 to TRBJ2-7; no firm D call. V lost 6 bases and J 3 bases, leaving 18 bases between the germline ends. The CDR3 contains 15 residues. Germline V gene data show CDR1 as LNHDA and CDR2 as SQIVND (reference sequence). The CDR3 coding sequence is TGTGCCAGTAGCCGCGCTCCGGGTTCGATCTACGAGCAGTACTTC. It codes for CASSRAPGSIYEQYF.

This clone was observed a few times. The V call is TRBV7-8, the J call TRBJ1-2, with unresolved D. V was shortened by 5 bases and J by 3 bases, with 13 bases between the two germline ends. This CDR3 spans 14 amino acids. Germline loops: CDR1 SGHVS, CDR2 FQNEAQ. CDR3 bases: TGTGCCAGCAGCCCCACGGACGGGGACTATGGCTACACCTTC. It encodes CASSPTDGDYGYTF.

As DNA, the CDR3 is TGTGCCAGTAATGACAGGGGCAATCAGCCCCAGCATTTT. Translation gives CASNDRGNQPQHF. This chain uses TRBV19 with TRBJ1-5; 7 bases are a match to TRBD1. J was trimmed by 2 bases and V by 7 bases; bases with no gene match: 2. Germline values: CDR1 LNHDA, CDR2 SQIVND (reference sequence). The CDR3 totals 13 residues. Filled out from reference TRBV19 and TRBJ1-5, the complete variable domain reads DGGITQSPKYLFRKEGQNVTLSCEQNLNHDAMYWYRQDPGQGLRLIYYSQIVNDFQKGDIAEGYSVSREKKESFPLTVTSAQKNPTAFYLCASNDRGNQPQHFGDGTRLSIL.

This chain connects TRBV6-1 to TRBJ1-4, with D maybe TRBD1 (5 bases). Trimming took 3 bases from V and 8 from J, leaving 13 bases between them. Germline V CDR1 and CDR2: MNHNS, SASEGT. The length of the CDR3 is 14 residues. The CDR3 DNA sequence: TGTGCCAGCAGTGACAGGGCTCGTGGGGAAAAACTGTTTTTT. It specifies CASSDRARGEKLFF.

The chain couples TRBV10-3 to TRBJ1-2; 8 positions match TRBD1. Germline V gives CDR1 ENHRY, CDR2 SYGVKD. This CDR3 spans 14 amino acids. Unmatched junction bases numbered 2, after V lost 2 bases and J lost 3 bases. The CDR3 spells CAISEPTGDYGYTF. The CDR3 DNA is TGTGCCATCAGTGAGCCGACAGGGGACTATGGCTACACCTTC.

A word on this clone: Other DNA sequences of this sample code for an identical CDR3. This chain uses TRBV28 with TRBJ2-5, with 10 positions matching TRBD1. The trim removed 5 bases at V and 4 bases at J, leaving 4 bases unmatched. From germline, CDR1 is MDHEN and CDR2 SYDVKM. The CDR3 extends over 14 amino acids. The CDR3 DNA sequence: TGTGCCAGCAGTCGGGGACAGGGGAGAGAGACCCAGTACTTC. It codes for CASSRGQGRETQYF.